Included here is one T cell receptor beta chain sequence, with context. CD8 cells regarded as naive lacked CD45RO, were positively chosen for CCR7, and omitted terminally differentiated effector memory CD45RA+ cells. The data were taken from a study of shared clonotypes between healthy human individuals. The junction had 5 bases not matched to a gene; V was cut back by 3 bases and J by 0 bases. CDR3 length equals 15 residues. Germline CDR1 is SGDLS and CDR2 is YYNGEE. TCRdb's table, derived via immunoSEQ multiplex PCR, lists solely in-frame clones and lacks some. The table lists around 2.1 million clones, about 93% of them singletons.

The genes are TRBV9 and TRBJ1-1; the match to TRBD1 covers 7 bases. Sequencing input: naive CD8+ T cells from PBMCs. The sequence derives from a man in his late teens or twenties in good health. Some clones in this sample may be carry-over from other donors' samples. CDR3 sequence: CASSARTGMNTEAFF. In DNA, the CDR3 is TGTGCCAGCAGCGCCAGGACAGGAATGAACACTGAAGCTTTCTTT.